The 21 T cell receptor beta chains reported below all come from one sample, sequenced in a study of shared clonotypes between healthy human individuals. TCRdb's table, derived via immunoSEQ multiplex PCR, lists solely in-frame clones and lacks some. The repertoire holds about 2.4 million clones, with 93% as singletons. Sequencing was performed on naive CD4+ T cells from PBMCs. The subset was: CD45RA+ positively selected. These receptors all come from a young man in good health. Some clones in this sample may be carry-over from other donors' samples.

The chain is built from TRBV28 and TRBJ1-5, with unresolved D. V lost 5 bases, J lost 0 bases, and 14 bases lay in between. Germline CDR1 and CDR2: MDHEN and SYDVKM. The CDR3 is 16 residues long. The CDR3 DNA follows: TGTGCCAGCAGTAGAGTGTCCCCTTATAGCAATCAGCCCCAGCATTTT. Amino acids: CASSRVSPYSNQPQHF.

V gene TRBV2 combines with J gene TRBJ1-2, with D possibly matching TRBD1 (5 bases). V lost 5 bases, J lost 1 base, and 17 bases lay in between. This CDR3 region has 16 residues. Germline CDR1 SNHLY, CDR2 FYNNEI. CDR3 bases: TGTGCCAGCAGTCCCACCGGGACCGCGATTAACTATGGCTACACCTTC. Its protein is CASSPTGTAINYGYTF.

The chain carries TRBV6-1 and TRBJ2-3; D remains unclear. Germline lookup yields CDR1 MNHNS and CDR2 SASEGT. The CDR3 loop spans 13 amino acids. Trimming took 7 bases from V and 2 from J, leaving 10 bases between them. DNA of the CDR3: TGTGCCAGCAAAAGGTATTCCACAGATACGCAGTATTTT. It codes for CASKRYSTDTQYF.

CDR3 DNA: TGCGCCAGCAGCCAAGCCGAGACCCAGTACTTC. The encoded protein is CASSQAETQYF. The chain couples TRBV4-1 to TRBJ2-5; no definite D call. The CDR3 totals 11 residues. The V end was cut by 1 base, the J end by 5 bases, with 2 bases between. Looked up from germline, CDR1 is MGHRA and CDR2 is YSYEKL.

On this clone: Different DNA sequences within this sample yield the same CDR3. The chain recombines TRBV7-2 with TRBJ1-3, with a possible D match to TRBD1 (5 bases). With 3 bases removed from V and 2 bases from J, the gap between germline ends came to 8 bases. The CDR3 covers 14 residues. Germline assignment: CDR1 SGHTA and CDR2 FQGNSA. Here the CDR3 DNA reads TGTGCCAGCAGCTTGGGAGGGGCTGGAAACACCATATATTTT. Translating gives CASSLGGAGNTIYF.

Written as DNA, the CDR3 is TGCGCCAGCAGCCACCTATCAACCCTGGACTATGGCTACACCTTC. It is translated as CASSHLSTLDYGYTF. This chain connects TRBV4-3 to TRBJ1-2; no reliable D call. CDR3 length: 15 amino acids. Germline loops: CDR1 LGHNA, CDR2 YSLEER. V lost 3 bases, J lost 3 bases, and 14 bases lay in between.

The genes are TRBV6-1 and TRBJ1-1; 7 bases are a match to TRBD1. The CDR3 loop spans 12 amino acids. Germline values: CDR1 MNHNS, CDR2 SASEGT. The V gene end was trimmed by 2 bases and the J gene end by 11 bases; junction bases not matched to a gene: 5. The CDR3 loop is CASSEPQGVAFF. The CDR3 bases are TGTGCCAGCAGTGAACCCCAGGGGGTGGCTTTCTTT.

The chain combines TRBV9 with TRBJ2-7, with 7 bases fitting TRBD2. V gave up 2 bases and J gave up 0 bases; unmatched junction bases: 11. CDR3 length equals 17 residues. The germline gives CDR1 SGDLS, CDR2 YYNGEE. The CDR3 DNA is TGTGCCAGCAGCGTGAGAGGGGAGGGGACCCACTCCTACGAGCAGTACTTC. It yields the protein CASSVRGEGTHSYEQYF.

The rearrangement links TRBV28 to TRBJ2-3; 9 nucleotides match TRBD1. This CDR3 is 18 amino acids long. CDR1 and CDR2 from the germline V gene are MDHEN and SYDVKM. After removal of 5 bases from V and 10 bases from J, the junction contained 22 bases not matched to a gene. Here the CDR3 DNA reads TGTGCCAGCAGTAGGACAGGGGTGGCTCCGAGGACCAATCCACCGCAGTATTTT. This codes for CASSRTGVAPRTNPPQYF.

The sample holds one count of this clone. The gene calls are TRBV7-3 and TRBJ1-1, with D hard to call. The CDR3 totals 13 residues. Germline CDR1 is SGHTA and CDR2 is FQGTGA. V lost 2 bases, J lost 4 bases, and 8 bases lay in between. This CDR3 reads CASSLLTVTEAFF. DNA for the CDR3: TGTGCCAGCAGCTTACTTACAGTCACTGAAGCTTTCTTT.

This clone occurred a few times. This same CDR3 is encoded by further DNA sequences in the sample. The chain carries TRBV18 and TRBJ1-5; 8 bases align to TRBD1. With 3 bases clipped from V and 7 bases from J, the junction kept 2 bases outside the gene matches. The CDR3 runs 13 residues. Germline V gene data show CDR1 as KGHSH and CDR2 as LQKENI. CDR3 amino acids: CASSPDRGQPQHF. CDR3 DNA sequence: TGTGCCAGCTCACCTGACAGGGGCCAGCCCCAGCATTTT. Full variable domain (remainder filled in from reference TRBV18 and TRBJ1-5): NAGVMQNPRHLVRRRGQEARLRCSPMKGHSHVYWYRQLPEEGLKFMVYLQKENIIDESGMPKERFSAEFPKEGPSILRIQQVVRGDSAAYFCASSPDRGQPQHFGDGTRLSIL.

The rearrangement joins TRBV6-5 to TRBJ2-1, with D unclear. CDR3 size: 13 residues. Per germline, CDR1 MNHEY and CDR2 SVGAGI. V shed 2 bases and J shed 5 bases, with 7 bases lying between them. CDR3 protein: CASSYAWNNEQFF. CDR3 sequence (DNA): TGTGCCAGCAGTTACGCGTGGAACAATGAGCAGTTCTTC.

The chain couples TRBV28 to TRBJ1-5; unclear D gene. The V end lost 3 bases, the J end lost 3 bases, and 9 bases lay between the germline ends. This CDR3 region has 14 residues. Germline lookup yields CDR1 MDHEN and CDR2 SYDVKM. This chain's CDR3 is CASSFDHSNQPQHF. Written as DNA, the CDR3 is TGTGCCAGCAGTTTTGATCACTCCAATCAGCCCCAGCATTTT.

The chain uses TRBV29-1 and TRBJ2-7; D remains ambiguous. The CDR3 contains 13 residues. V was clipped by 4 bases and J by 3 bases, with 13 bases between them. Germline V gene data show CDR1 as SQVTM and CDR2 as ANQGSEA. The DNA for the CDR3 is TGCAGCGTTGCATCAGGTGGGGACTACGAGCAGTACTTC. Translating it yields CSVASGGDYEQYF.

The chain joins TRBV6-5 to TRBJ2-3, with 8 bases matching TRBD2. Germline assignment: CDR1 MNHEY and CDR2 SVGAGI. After removal of 6 bases from V and 6 bases from J, the junction contained 5 bases not matched to a gene. There are 13 residues in the CDR3. In DNA, the CDR3 is TGTGCCAGCAGGGATAGCGGGGCGGATACGCAGTATTTT. The encoded protein is CASRDSGADTQYF.

This clone is a singleton in its sample. This rearrangement joins TRBV11-3 to TRBJ2-2, with 8 nucleotides matching TRBD1. V was pared by 4 bases and J by 7 bases, with 5 bases of the junction left unmatched. The germline V gene has CDR1 SGHNT and CDR2 YENEEA. The length of the CDR3 is 14 residues. The DNA for the CDR3 is TGTGCCAGCAGCTCGGACAGGGCTAACGGGGAGCTGTTTTTT. Its translation: CASSSDRANGELFF.

This rearrangement joins TRBV6-5 to TRBJ2-7; possible D gene TRBD2, 5 bases. Germline V gene lookup returns CDR1 MNHEY and CDR2 SVGAGI. This CDR3 has 13 residues. Between the trimmed V and J ends, which lost 4 bases and 11 bases, there was a span of 18 bases. Here the CDR3 reads CASSSPAVGSEYF. CDR3 DNA sequence: TGTGCCAGCAGTTCCCCGGCCGTAGGGAGTGAGTACTTC.

The chain couples TRBV10-3 to TRBJ2-7, with D uncertain. Germline CDR1 ENHRY, CDR2 SYGVKD. Trimming took 4 bases from V and 1 from J, leaving 14 bases between them. The CDR3 extends over 15 amino acids. CDR3 sequence reads: CAISATVGWSYEQYF. The DNA for the CDR3 is TGTGCCATCAGTGCCACGGTAGGTTGGTCCTACGAGCAGTACTTC.

The chain combines TRBV4-1 with TRBJ2-5; D gene uncertain. The germline V gene encodes CDR1 MGHRA and CDR2 YSYEKL. The CDR3 is 13 amino acids. V was trimmed by 1 base and J by 4 bases, leaving 7 bases between them. CDR3: CASSQVLRETQYF. The CDR3, as DNA: TGCGCCAGCAGCCAAGTGTTAAGAGAGACCCAGTACTTC.

This clone showed up just a few times. V is TRBV5-4 and J is TRBJ1-4; D gene unclear. The germline V gene has CDR1 SGHNT and CDR2 YYREEE (reference sequence). With 4 bases removed from V and 12 bases from J, the gap between germline ends came to 13 bases. There are 12 residues in the CDR3. As DNA, the CDR3 is TGTGCCAGCAGCCCTAGGTCCGGGGAACTGTTTTTT. Protein sequence: CASSPRSGELFF.

The chain combines TRBV9 with TRBJ2-3; TRBD1 or TRBD2 may be the D gene (5 bases each). CDR1 is SGDLS, CDR2 YYNGEE, per germline. This CDR3 has 16 amino acids. V dropped 3 bases and J dropped 2 bases, with 16 bases sitting between them. CDR3 in DNA: TGTGCCAGCAGCGCCCGGGACGCGCGGATCACAGATACGCAGTATTTT. Amino acid sequence: CASSARDARITDTQYF. The whole variable domain, remainder taken from reference TRBV9 and TRBJ2-3, is DSGVTQTPKHLITATGQRVTLRCSPRSGDLSVYWYQQSLDQGLQFLIQYYNGEERAKGNILERFSAQQFPDLHSELNLSSLELGDSALYFCASSARDARITDTQYFGPGTRLTVL.